The entry that follows covers one T cell receptor beta chain sequence. Profiled with immunoSEQ multiplex PCR; TCRdb holds only in-frame clones, not every one. Of 380,000 or so clones listed, around 89% are singletons. The CDR3 extends over 16 amino acids. V dropped 3 bases and J dropped 2; count of bases not matched to a gene: 8. Per the germline V gene, CDR1 is MDHEN and CDR2 is SYDVKM. The sample belongs to a study of Ad26.COV2.S vaccination and SARS-CoV-2 variants. Treatment in this sample: roughly 19 received Ad26.COV2.S at low or high dose, single or two shots; five or six received placebo; per-sample allocation not given. Following the first vaccine or placebo injection, samples were taken on day 63.

The sequence derives from a person between 18 and 65 years old who received the Ad26.COV2.S COVID-19 vaccine or a placebo. Here the sequenced sample was peripheral blood, taken in a trial of Ad26.COV2.S vaccine versus placebo. The gene calls are TRBV28 and TRBJ2-7, with TRBD2 matching over 9 bases. In DNA form, the CDR3 reads TGTGCCAGCAGTTTTATCCGTCGCGGGAGGGCCTACGAGCAGTACTTC. As protein: CASSFIRRGRAYEQYF.